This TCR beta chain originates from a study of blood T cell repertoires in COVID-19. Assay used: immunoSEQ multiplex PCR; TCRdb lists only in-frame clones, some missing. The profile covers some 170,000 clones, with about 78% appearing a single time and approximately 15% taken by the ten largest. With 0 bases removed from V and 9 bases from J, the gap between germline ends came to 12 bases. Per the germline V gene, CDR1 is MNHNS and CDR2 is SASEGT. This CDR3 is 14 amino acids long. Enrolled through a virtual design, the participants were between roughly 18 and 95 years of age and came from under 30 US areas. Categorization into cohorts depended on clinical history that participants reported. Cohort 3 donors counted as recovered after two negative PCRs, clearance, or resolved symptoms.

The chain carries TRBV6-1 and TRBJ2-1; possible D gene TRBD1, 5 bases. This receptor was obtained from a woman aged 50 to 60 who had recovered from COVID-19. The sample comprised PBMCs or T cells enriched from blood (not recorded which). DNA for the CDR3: TGTGCCAGCAGTGAAGCTCCAGGGTTCGGTGAGCAGTTCTTC. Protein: CASSEAPGFGEQFF.